Reported below is one TCR beta chain. Scientists sequenced DNA from unsorted PBMC on ten immunoSEQ deep assay plates. Sequencing used immunoSEQ multiplex PCR; TCRdb keeps in-frame clones, though not all of them. The table records roughly 500,000 clones, over 70% of them present only once. The sample comes from a study of shared clonotypes between healthy human individuals. V was pared by 4 bases and J by 6 bases, with 14 bases of the junction left unmatched. CDR1 KGHSH and CDR2 LQKENI come from the germline V gene. The CDR3 spans 19 residues. This chain uses TRBV18 with TRBJ2-1, with 14 bases aligning to TRBD2. Sequencing used PBMCs. This clonotype originated in a woman in her thirties or forties in good health. Some clones in this sample may be carry-over from other donors' samples. CDR3 sequence: CASSRLRQTGLAGVNEQFF. DNA of the CDR3: TGTGCCAGCTCACGACTAAGACAAACGGGACTAGCGGGAGTCAATGAGCAGTTCTTC.